The rows below give T cell receptor beta chains drawn from one sample of a study of regulatory T cells in long-lasting Graves disease. TCRdb processed the multiplex PCR reads anew with MiXCR; each CDR3 protein has one entry. The sample holds approximately 390,000 distinct CDR3 sequences, around 15% seen once. The data were also submitted as part of a second study, on T cells in Graves' hyperthyroidism and ophthalmopathy.

This sample comprised peripheral blood mononuclear cells (PBMCs), obtained at new diagnosis, from a patient treated with antithyroid drugs. Receptor source: a woman younger than 35 with Graves disease. Each CDR3 is given with its conserved first and last residue. A D gene is named only where the DNA matches it firmly. Some rows have no size entry. The others give once, few or many, or a class for an expanded clone.

TRBJ1-1 | once | TRBV19 | - | CANTKSRHNTEAFF | TGTGCCAATACCAAATCAAGACACAACACTGAAGCTTTCTTT
TRBJ1-2 | many | TRBV24-1 | - | CATSGNSDYGYTF | TGTGCCACCAGTGGTAACAGCGACTATGGCTACACCTTC
TRBJ2-5 | many | TRBV7-2 | TRBD2 | CASSLVGGGPGETQYF | TGTGCCAGCAGCTTAGTGGGCGGGGGGCCGGGGGAGACCCAGTACTTC
TRBJ2-3 | many | TRBV7-8 | TRBD1 | CASSPQGSDTQYF | TGTGCCAGCAGCCCACAGGGGTCCGATACGCAGTATTTT
TRBJ1-1 | many | TRBV20-1 | - | CSASLGGVGTEAFF | TGCAGTGCTTCCCTGGGGGGCGTGGGCACTGAAGCTTTCTTT
TRBJ1-1 | many | TRBV30 | - | CAWSVQTNTEAFF | TGTGCCTGGAGTGTACAGACGAACACTGAAGCTTTCTTT
TRBJ2-7 | many | TRBV5-1 | - | CASSGAGGGGYEQYF | TGCGCCAGCAGCGGCGCTGGAGGGGGAGGCTACGAGCAGTACTTC
TRBJ2-3 | - | TRBV19 | - | CASRWRGSADTQYF | TGTGCCAGTAGATGGAGAGGGAGCGCAGATACGCAGTATTTT
TRBJ2-7 | few | TRBV20-1 | TRBD2 | CSAFLTSESSEQYF | TGCAGTGCTTTCCTGACTAGCGAGAGTTCCGAGCAGTACTTC
TRBJ2-7 | - | TRBV28 | - | CASSFLQSCEQYF | TGTGCCAGCAGTTTCCTGCAGTCCTGCGAGCAGTACTTC
TRBJ2-3 | many | TRBV7-3 | TRBD2 | CASSSPLAGNTDTQYF | TGTGCCAGCAGCTCCCCACTAGCGGGGAATACAGATACGCAGTATTTT
TRBJ2-2 | - | TRBV24-1 | - | CATSSPGQNTGELFF | TGTGCCACCAGCTCACCGGGACAAAACACCGGGGAGCTGTTTTTT
TRBJ2-2 | few | TRBV2 | - | CASQRILDGELFF | TGTGCCAGCCAGAGGATTCTTGACGGGGAGCTGTTTTTT
TRBJ2-4 | many | TRBV2 | - | CASRSGGSWAKNIQYF | TGTGCCAGCAGGAGTGGAGGATCCTGGGCCAAAAACATTCAGTACTTC
TRBJ1-1 | many | TRBV6-1 | TRBD1 | CASTYPGGAELNTEAFF | TGTGCCAGCACCTACCCAGGGGGGGCGGAATTGAACACTGAAGCTTTCTTT
TRBJ1-1 | many | TRBV3-1 | - | CASSRGRVSSPEAFF | TGTGCCAGCAGCCGCGGACGGGTTTCGTCCCCTGAAGCTTTCTTT
TRBJ2-1 | many | TRBV20-1 | TRBD2 | CSARDWTSGSYNEQFF | TGCAGTGCTAGGGATTGGACTAGCGGGAGTTACAATGAGCAGTTCTTC
TRBJ2-5 | many | TRBV20-1 | - | CSARDDDRGGETQYF | TGCAGTGCTAGAGACGATGACAGGGGAGGGGAGACCCAGTACTTC
TRBJ2-5 | many | TRBV11-2 | TRBD2 | CASSSRTSGGLRETQYF | TGTGCCAGCAGCTCTAGGACTAGCGGGGGCCTCCGGGAGACCCAGTACTTC
TRBJ2-2 | many | TRBV7-2 | - | CASSLGARRNTGELFF | TGTGCCAGCAGCTTAGGGGCTAGAAGGAACACCGGGGAGCTGTTTTTT
TRBJ1-1 | many | TRBV12-3/TRBV12-4 | - | CASRNTLSRENTEAFF | TGTGCCAGCAGAAACACTCTTTCTAGGGAGAACACTGAAGCTTTCTTT
TRBJ2-7 | many | TRBV2 | - | CASSGTVYEQYF | TGTGCCAGCAGTGGGACAGTTTACGAGCAGTACTTC
TRBJ1-1 | many | TRBV12-3/TRBV12-4 | - | CASTLKGHTEAFF | TGTGCCAGCACCCTAAAGGGGCACACTGAAGCTTTCTTT
TRBJ1-6 | few | TRBV14 | - | CASSPRRGVNSPLHF | TGTGCCAGCAGCCCTCGTCGGGGGGTGAATTCACCCCTCCACTTT
TRBJ2-5 | - | TRBV6-2/TRBV6-3 | - | CASSYFGETQYF | TGTGCCAGCAGTTACTTCGGTGAGACCCAGTACTTC
TRBJ2-5 | many | TRBV5-5 | - | CASSWSGGETQYF | TGTGCCAGCAGCTGGTCTGGGGGGGAGACCCAGTACTTC
TRBJ2-6 | many | TRBV7-3 | - | CASSFGVTGANVLTF | TGTGCCAGCAGCTTTGGGGTAACTGGGGCCAACGTCCTGACTTTC